The TCR beta chain under discussion was sequenced for a study of OX40 agonist ivuxolimab in advanced cancers. General study results and limits: At 0.1 to 3.0 mg/kg, CD4+ and CD8+ blood T cells expanded clonally by week 6.

This CDR3 has 15 residues. Germline V gene lookup returns CDR1 MGHRA and CDR2 YSYEKL. V shed 0 bases and J 5 bases; nucleotides not matched to a gene: 3. The data were produced by immunoSEQ multiplex PCR, yet TCRdb's version contains in-frame clones alone and is incomplete. The table includes some 83,000 clones, around 83% detected once. A note on this clone: Its antigen remains unknown.

The TCR was taken from an adult with an advanced solid tumor such as melanoma, head and neck, liver or kidney cancer. The chain has TRBV4-1 and TRBJ1-2, with 10 bases aligning to TRBD1. Sequenced here: CD4+ or CD8+ T cells sorted from blood, sampled in a trial of the OX40 agonist ivuxolimab. The CDR3 reads CASSQEDRGVYGYTF. The CDR3 nucleotides read TGCGCCAGCAGCCAAGAGGACAGGGGGGTTTATGGCTACACCTTC.